This T cell receptor (beta chain) was sequenced in a study of T cell responses to AZD1222 COVID-19 vaccine. Turning to the study itself: Pooling of second doses given at about 4 or about 12 weeks was done. General observations from the study: Spike-specific TCR breadth and depth went up after people got two AZD1222 doses.

To note about this clone: Its antigen is as yet unknown.

Per the germline V gene, CDR1 is SGHTA and CDR2 is FQGNSA. Trimming took off 8 bases at V and 2 bases at J, with 13 bases between the two ends. The CDR3 length is 13 residues. Generated by immunoSEQ multiplex PCR, the TCRdb table keeps only in-frame clones and is missing some. The sample lists approximately 110,000 clones; 65% to 90% were seen once. The receptor was isolated from an adult in good health. The sequences come from peripheral blood, collected on day 0 of AZD1222 vaccination. V and J are TRBV7-2 and TRBJ2-7; D uncertain. The CDR3: CASGTGEAYEQYF. The CDR3 DNA follows: TGTGCCAGCGGAACGGGCGAGGCCTACGAGCAGTACTTC.